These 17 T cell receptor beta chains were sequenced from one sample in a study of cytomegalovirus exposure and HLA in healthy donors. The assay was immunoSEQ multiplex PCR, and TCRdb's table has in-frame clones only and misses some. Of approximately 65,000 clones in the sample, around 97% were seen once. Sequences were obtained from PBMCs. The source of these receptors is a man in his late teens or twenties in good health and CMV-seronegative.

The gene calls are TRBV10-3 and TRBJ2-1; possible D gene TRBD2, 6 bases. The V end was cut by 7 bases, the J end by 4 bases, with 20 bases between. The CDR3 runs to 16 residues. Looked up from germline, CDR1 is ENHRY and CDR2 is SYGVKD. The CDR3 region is CAITQGGGGVYNEQFF. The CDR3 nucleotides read TGTGCCATCACCCAGGGAGGTGGAGGGGTATACAATGAGCAGTTCTTC.

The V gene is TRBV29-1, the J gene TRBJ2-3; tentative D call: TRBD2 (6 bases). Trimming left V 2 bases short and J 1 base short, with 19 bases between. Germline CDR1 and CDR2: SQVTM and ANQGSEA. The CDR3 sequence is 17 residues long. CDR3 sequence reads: CSVELVGGGVGTDTQYF. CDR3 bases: TGCAGCGTTGAATTGGTGGGCGGAGGGGTGGGCACAGATACGCAGTATTTT.

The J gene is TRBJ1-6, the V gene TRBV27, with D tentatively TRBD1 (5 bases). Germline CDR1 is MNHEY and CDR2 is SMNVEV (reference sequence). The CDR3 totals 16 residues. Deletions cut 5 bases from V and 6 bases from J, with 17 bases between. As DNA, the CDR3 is TGTGCCAGCAGTAGGGAAGGGGTGGGGGGTAATTCACCCCTCCACTTT. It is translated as CASSREGVGGNSPLHF.

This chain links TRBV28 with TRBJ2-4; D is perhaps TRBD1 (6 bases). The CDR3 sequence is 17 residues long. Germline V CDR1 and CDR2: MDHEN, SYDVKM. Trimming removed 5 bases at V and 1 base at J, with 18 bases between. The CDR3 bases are TGTGCCAGCAGTGCCCGCCACGACAGGACGGCCAAAAACATTCAGTACTTC. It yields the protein CASSARHDRTAKNIQYF.

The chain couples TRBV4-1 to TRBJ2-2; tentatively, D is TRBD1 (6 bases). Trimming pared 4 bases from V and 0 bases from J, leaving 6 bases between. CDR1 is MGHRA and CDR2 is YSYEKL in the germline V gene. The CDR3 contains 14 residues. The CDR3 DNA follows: TGCGCCAGCAGCCGACAGGCGAACACCGGGGAGCTGTTTTTT. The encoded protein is CASSRQANTGELFF.

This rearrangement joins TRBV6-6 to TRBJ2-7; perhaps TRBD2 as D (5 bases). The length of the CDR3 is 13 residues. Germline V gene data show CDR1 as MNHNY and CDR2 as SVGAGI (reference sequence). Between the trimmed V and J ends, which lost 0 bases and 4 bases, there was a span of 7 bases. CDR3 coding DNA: TGTGCCAGCAGTTACTCGGAGGTTTACGAGCAGTACTTC. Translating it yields CASSYSEVYEQYF.

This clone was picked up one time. In nucleotides, the CDR3 is TGTGCCAGCAGCGTACGACAGGGAGATGGCTACACCTTC. It translates to CASSVRQGDGYTF. The chain is built from TRBV9 and TRBJ1-2; 7 bases match TRBD1. V shed 1 base and J 6 bases; nucleotides not matched to a gene: 3. The CDR3 is 13 amino acids. Germline CDR1 and CDR2: SGDLS and YYNGEE.

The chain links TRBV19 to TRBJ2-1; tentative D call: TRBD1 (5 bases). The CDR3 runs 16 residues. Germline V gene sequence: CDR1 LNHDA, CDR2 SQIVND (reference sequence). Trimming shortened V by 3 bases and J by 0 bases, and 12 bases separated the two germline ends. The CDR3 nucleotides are TGTGCCAGTAGTATTGGACACGAGAGCTCCTACAATGAGCAGTTCTTC. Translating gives CASSIGHESSYNEQFF.

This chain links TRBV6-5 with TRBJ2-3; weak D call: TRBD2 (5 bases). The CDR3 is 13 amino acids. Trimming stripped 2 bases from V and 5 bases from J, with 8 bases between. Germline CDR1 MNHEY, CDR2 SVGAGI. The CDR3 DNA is TGTGCCAGCAGTTACCGGACTGGAGATACGCAGTATTTT. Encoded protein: CASSYRTGDTQYF.

CDR3 in amino acids: CASSYSGRSTNEQFF. DNA of the CDR3: TGTGCCAGCAGCTACAGCGGGAGGTCAACCAATGAGCAGTTCTTC. The chain uses TRBV5-8 and TRBJ2-1; TRBD2 aligns across 9 bases. Losses at the gene ends were 3 bases for V and 6 bases for J; bases not matched to a gene: 7. The CDR3 is made up of 15 amino acids. Germline V gives CDR1 SGHTS, CDR2 YDEGEE.

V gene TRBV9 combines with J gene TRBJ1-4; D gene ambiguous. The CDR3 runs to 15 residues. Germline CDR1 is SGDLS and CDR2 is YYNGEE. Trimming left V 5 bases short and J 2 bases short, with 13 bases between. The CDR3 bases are TGTGCCAGCAGTCAATCAGGAAATACTAATGAAAAACTGTTTTTT. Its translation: CASSQSGNTNEKLFF. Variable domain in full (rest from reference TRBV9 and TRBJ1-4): DSGVTQTPKHLITATGQRVTLRCSPRSGDLSVYWYQQSLDQGLQFLIQYYNGEERAKGNILERFSAQQFPDLHSELNLSSLELGDSALYFCASSQSGNTNEKLFFGSGTQLSVL.

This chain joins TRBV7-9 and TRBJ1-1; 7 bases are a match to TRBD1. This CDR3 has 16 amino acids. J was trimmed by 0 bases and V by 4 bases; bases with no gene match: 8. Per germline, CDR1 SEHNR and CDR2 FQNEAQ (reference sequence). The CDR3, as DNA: TGTGCCAGCAGCTCCTACAGGGGACCCATGAACACTGAAGCTTTCTTT. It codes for CASSSYRGPMNTEAFF.

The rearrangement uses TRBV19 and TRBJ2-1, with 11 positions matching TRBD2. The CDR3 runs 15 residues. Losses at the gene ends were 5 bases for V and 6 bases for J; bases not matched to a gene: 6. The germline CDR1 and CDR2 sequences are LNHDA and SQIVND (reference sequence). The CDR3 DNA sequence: TGTGCCAGTAGTCCGATAGCGGGAGGGCCCAATGAGCAGTTCTTC. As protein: CASSPIAGGPNEQFF.

The CDR3 loop reads CASSLGTGYNEQFF. The CDR3 DNA reads as TGTGCCAGCAGCCTAGGGACAGGATACAATGAGCAGTTCTTC. The V gene is TRBV28, the J gene TRBJ2-1, with TRBD1 matching 8 bases. This CDR3 spans 14 amino acids. Germline V CDR1 and CDR2: MDHEN, SYDVKM. V was pared by 6 bases and J by 4 bases, with 5 bases of the junction left unmatched.

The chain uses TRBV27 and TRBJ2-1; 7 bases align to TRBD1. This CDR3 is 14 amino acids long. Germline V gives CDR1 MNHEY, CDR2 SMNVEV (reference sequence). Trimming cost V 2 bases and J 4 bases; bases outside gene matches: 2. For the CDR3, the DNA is TGTGCCAGCAGTTTACAGGGGGATTACAATGAGCAGTTCTTC. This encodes CASSLQGDYNEQFF.

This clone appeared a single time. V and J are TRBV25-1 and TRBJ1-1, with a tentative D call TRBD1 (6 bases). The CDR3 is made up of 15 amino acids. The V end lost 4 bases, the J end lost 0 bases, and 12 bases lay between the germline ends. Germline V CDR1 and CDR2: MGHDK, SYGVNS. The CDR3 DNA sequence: TGTGCCAGCAGTGTGTATGAGGGGGTGAACACTGAAGCTTTCTTT. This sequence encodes CASSVYEGVNTEAFF.

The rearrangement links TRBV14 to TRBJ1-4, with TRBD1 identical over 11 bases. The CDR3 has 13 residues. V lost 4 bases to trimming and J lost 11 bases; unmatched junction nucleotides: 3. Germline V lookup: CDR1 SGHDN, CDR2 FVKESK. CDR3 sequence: CASSLGQGEKLFF. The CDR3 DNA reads TGTGCCAGCAGCCTGGGACAGGGGGAGAAACTGTTTTTT.